This entry describes one T cell receptor (beta chain). Germline values: CDR1 SGHAT, CDR2 FQNNGV. The V gene lost 9 bases and the J gene lost 1 base, with 15 bases spanning the gap. The CDR3 has 14 amino acids. TCRdb's copy holds only in-frame clones and misses some; the assay was immunoSEQ multiplex PCR. The table records tens of thousands of clones, roughly 80% of them present only once. This sample was included in a study of blood T cell repertoires in COVID-19. The chain employs TRBV11-2 and TRBJ2-5, with D possibly TRBD1 on 5 matching bases. This TCR was sampled from a man aged 55 to 70 with acute or convalescent COVID-19. Sequenced sample: peripheral blood. This CDR3 reads CASGPGPSQETQYF. The CDR3 nucleotides are TGTGCCAGTGGGCCAGGGCCCTCCCAAGAGACCCAGTACTTC.